The 3 T cell receptor beta chains in this list originate from one sample, sequenced in a study of early T cells in non-severe SARS-CoV-2 infection (dated by TCRdb to about 2021). Receptor libraries were prepared by 5' RACE. These reads were obtained on a NextSeq 500. TCRdb redid the processing of the public reads, applying fastp at Q25 and MiXCR, and retained in-frame beta chains. Records with the same CDR3 protein are collapsed into one entry carrying the most frequent genes and DNA. The sample table records around 99,000 distinct CDR3 sequences; over 8.5% of these occur just once. The ten largest clones represent about 8.1% of the sample. The sequencing input was whole blood. The source is an adult who was a healthcare worker with PCR-confirmed SARS-CoV-2 infection or an uninfected control (not recorded which).

This clonotype was observed many times. The gene calls are TRBV5-6 and TRBJ2-3; D gene ambiguous. The V gene lost 5 bases and the J gene lost 2 bases, with 9 bases spanning the gap. Germline CDR1 SGHDT, CDR2 YYEEEE. The CDR3 loop spans 13 amino acids. The CDR3 coding sequence is TGTGCCAGCAGTCCAGACAACACAGATACGCAGTATTTT. It is translated as CASSPDNTDTQYF.

This clonotype appeared many times. This chain links TRBV20-1 with TRBJ2-1; 9 bases map to TRBD2. V shed 3 bases, J shed 9 bases, and the junction held 3 bases outside the gene matches. Germline lookup yields CDR1 DFQATT and CDR2 SNEGSKA (reference sequence). This CDR3 contains 12 residues. CDR3 in amino acids: CSASGSGSEQFF. CDR3 coding DNA: TGCAGTGCTAGCGGTAGCGGGAGTGAGCAGTTCTTC.

In its sample, this clonotype was seen many times. The chain carries TRBV11-2 and TRBJ2-1; D gene ambiguous. CDR3 size: 13 residues. V was trimmed by 1 base and J by 7 bases, leaving 8 bases between them. Germline CDR1 SGHAT, CDR2 FQNNGV. The CDR3 loop is CASSLGEGNEQFF. The CDR3 DNA sequence: TGTGCCAGCAGCTTAGGTGAAGGAAATGAGCAGTTCTTC. The full variable domain, with the rest looked up from reference TRBV11-2 and TRBJ2-1, is EAGVAQSPRYKIIEKRQSVAFWCNPISGHATLYWYQQILGQGPKLLIQFQNNGVVDDSQLPKDRFSAERLKGVDSTLKIQPAKLEDSAVYLCASSLGEGNEQFFGPGTRLTVL.